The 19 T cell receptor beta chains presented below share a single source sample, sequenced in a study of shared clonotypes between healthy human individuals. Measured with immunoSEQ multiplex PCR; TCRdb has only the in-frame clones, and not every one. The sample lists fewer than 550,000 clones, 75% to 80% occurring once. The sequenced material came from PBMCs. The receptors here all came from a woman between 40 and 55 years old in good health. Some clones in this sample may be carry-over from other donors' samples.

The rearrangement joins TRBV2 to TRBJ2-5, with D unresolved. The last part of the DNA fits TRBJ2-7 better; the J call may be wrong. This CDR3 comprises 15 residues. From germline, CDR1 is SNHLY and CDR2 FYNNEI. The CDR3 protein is CASSDRSTFSYEQYF. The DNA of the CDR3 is TGTGCCAGCAGTGACCGTTCTACATTCTCCTACGAGCAGTACTTC.

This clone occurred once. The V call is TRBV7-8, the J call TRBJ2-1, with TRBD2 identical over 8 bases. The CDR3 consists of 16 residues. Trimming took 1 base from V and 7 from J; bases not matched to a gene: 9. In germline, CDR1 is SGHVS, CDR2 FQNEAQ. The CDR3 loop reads CASSLVAGLGQNEQFF. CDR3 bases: TGTGCCAGCAGCTTAGTCGCGGGACTAGGCCAGAATGAGCAGTTCTTC.

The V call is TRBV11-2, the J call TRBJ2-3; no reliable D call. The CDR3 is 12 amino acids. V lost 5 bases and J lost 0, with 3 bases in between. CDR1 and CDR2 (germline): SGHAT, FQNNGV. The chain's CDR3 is CASSTSTDTQYF. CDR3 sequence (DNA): TGTGCCAGCAGCACAAGCACAGATACGCAGTATTTT.

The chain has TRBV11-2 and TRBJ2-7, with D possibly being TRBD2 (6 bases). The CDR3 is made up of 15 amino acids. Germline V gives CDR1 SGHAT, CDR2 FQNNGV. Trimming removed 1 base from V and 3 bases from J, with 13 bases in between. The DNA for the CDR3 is TGTGCCAGCAGCTTAGTACGGCGGACTATCTACGAGCAGTACTTC. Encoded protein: CASSLVRRTIYEQYF. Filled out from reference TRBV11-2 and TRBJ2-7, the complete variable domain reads EAGVAQSPRYKIIEKRQSVAFWCNPISGHATLYWYQQILGQGPKLLIQFQNNGVVDDSQLPKDRFSAERLKGVDSTLKIQPAKLEDSAVYLCASSLVRRTIYEQYFGPGTRLTVT.

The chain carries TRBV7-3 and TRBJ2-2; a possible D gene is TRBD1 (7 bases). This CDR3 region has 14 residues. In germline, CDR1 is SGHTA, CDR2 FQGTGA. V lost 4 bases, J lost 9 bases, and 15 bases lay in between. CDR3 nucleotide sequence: TGTGCCAGCAGCTCGGAGGGGGCCCCCCGGGAGCTGTTTTTT. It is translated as CASSSEGAPRELFF. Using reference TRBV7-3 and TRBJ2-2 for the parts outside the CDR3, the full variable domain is GAGVSQTPSNKVTEKGKYVELRCDPISGHTALYWYRQSLGQGPEFLIYFQGTGAADDSGLPNDRFFAVRPEGSVSTLKIQRTERGDSAVYLCASSSEGAPRELFFGEGSRLTVL.

CDR3 in amino acids: CASSVGGTYTGELFF. The CDR3 nucleotides read TGTGCCAGCAGTGTCGGGGGGACTTACACCGGGGAGCTGTTTTTT. This rearrangement joins TRBV2 to TRBJ2-2; 7 positions agree with TRBD2. CDR3 size: 15 residues. Germline V CDR1 and CDR2: SNHLY, FYNNEI. V gave up 4 bases and J gave up 3 bases; unmatched junction bases: 5.

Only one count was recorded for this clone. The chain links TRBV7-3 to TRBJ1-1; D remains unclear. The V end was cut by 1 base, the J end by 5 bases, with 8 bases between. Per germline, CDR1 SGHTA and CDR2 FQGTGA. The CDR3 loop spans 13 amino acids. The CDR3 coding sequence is TGTGCCAGCAGCTTAAGGAGGGATACTGAAGCTTTCTTT. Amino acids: CASSLRRDTEAFF.

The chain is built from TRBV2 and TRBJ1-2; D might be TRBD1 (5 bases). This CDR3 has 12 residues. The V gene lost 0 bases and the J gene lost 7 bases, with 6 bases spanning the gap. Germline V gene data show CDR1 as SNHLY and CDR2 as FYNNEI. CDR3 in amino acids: CASSEARVGYTF. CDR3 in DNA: TGTGCCAGCAGTGAAGCCAGGGTTGGCTACACCTTC.

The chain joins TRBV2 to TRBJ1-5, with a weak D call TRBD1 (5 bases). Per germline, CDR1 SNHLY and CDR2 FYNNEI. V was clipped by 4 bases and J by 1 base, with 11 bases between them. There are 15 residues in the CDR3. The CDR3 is CASSAVGPSNQPQHF. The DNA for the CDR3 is TGTGCCAGCAGTGCTGTGGGGCCCAGCAATCAGCCCCAGCATTTT.

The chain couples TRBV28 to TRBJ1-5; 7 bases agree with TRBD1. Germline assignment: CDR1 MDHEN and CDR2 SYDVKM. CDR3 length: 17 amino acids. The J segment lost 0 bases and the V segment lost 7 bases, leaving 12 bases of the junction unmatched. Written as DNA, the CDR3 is TGTGCCAGCACCCCAGGGGGGGACCTGTATAGCAATCAGCCCCAGCATTTT. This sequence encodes CASTPGGDLYSNQPQHF.

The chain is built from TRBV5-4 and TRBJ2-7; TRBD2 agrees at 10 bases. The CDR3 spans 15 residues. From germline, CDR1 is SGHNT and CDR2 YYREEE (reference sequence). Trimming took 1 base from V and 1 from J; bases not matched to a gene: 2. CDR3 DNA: TGTGCCAGCAGCTTGTTGACTAGCGGGTCCTACGAGCAGTACTTC. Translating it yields CASSLLTSGSYEQYF.

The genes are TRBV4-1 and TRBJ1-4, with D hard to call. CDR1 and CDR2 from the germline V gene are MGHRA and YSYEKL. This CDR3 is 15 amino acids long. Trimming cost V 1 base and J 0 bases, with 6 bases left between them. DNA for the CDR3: TGCGCCAGCAGCCAAGGGTCAGCAACTAATGAAAAACTGTTTTTT. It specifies CASSQGSATNEKLFF.

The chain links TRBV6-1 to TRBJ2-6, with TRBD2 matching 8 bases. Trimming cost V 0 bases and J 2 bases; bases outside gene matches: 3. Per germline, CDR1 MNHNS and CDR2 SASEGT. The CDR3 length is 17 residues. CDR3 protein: CASSEAGGAAGANVLTF. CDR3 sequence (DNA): TGTGCCAGCAGTGAAGCCGGGGGGGCAGCTGGGGCCAACGTCCTGACTTTC.

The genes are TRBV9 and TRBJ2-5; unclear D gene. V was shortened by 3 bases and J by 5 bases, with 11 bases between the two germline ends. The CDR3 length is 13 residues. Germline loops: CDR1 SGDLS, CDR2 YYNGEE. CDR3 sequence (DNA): TGTGCCAGCAGCGCCGGAAGTGGGGAGACCCAGTACTTC. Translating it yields CASSAGSGETQYF. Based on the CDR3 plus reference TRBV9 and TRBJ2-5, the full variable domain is DSGVTQTPKHLITATGQRVTLRCSPRSGDLSVYWYQQSLDQGLQFLIQYYNGEERAKGNILERFSAQQFPDLHSELNLSSLELGDSALYFCASSAGSGETQYFGPGTRLLVL.

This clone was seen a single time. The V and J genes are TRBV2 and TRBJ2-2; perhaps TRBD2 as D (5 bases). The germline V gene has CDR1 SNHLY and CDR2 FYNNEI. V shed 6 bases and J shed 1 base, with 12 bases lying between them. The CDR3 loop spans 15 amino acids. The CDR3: CASSGQRRNTGELFF. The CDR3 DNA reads TGTGCCAGCAGCGGCCAGCGGAGGAACACCGGGGAGCTGTTTTTT.

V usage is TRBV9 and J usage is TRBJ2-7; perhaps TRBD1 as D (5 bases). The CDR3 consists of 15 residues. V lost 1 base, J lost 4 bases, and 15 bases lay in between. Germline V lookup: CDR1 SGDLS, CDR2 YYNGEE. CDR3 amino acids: CASSVNPRDRYEQYF. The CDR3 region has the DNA TGTGCCAGCAGCGTAAATCCCAGGGATAGGTACGAGCAGTACTTC.

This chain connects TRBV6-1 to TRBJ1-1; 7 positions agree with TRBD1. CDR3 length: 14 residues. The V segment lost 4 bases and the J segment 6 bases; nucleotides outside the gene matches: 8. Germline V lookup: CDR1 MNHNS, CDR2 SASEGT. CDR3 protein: CASSVRTGGAEAFF. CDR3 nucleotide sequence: TGTGCCAGCAGTGTTCGGACAGGCGGGGCTGAAGCTTTCTTT.

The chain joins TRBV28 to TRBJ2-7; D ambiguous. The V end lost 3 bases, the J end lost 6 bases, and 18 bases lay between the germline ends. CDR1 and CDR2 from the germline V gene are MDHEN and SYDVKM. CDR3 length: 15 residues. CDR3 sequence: CASSLVKTGVSEQYF. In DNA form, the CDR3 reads TGTGCCAGCAGTTTGGTTAAAACGGGTGTATCCGAGCAGTACTTC.

The CDR3 loop reads CASSRLVYEQYF. In nucleotides, the CDR3 is TGTGCCAGCAGCCGCCTGGTATACGAGCAGTACTTC. V usage is TRBV7-9 and J usage is TRBJ2-7; D gene unclear. The CDR3 totals 12 residues. CDR1 SEHNR and CDR2 FQNEAQ come from the germline V gene (reference sequence). Trimming shortened V by 5 bases and J by 4 bases, and 9 bases separated the two germline ends.